A single sample is the source of the 27 T cell receptor beta chains below, sequenced in a study of T-cell memory formation after mild COVID-19. One entry per CDR3 protein, called by TCRdb with MiXCR from the 5' RACE reads. Of approximately 350,000 distinct CDR3 sequences in the sample, over 25% were seen once. Material for sequencing was PBMCs or a T cell subset sorted from them (not recorded which). Source of these receptors: an adult woman who had mild COVID-19 (a few samples of this study predate the infection). Cell type and time point are not known.

This clonotype was picked up many times. The chain carries TRBV5-1 and TRBJ2-7, with 9 bases fitting TRBD2. Germline loops: CDR1 SGHRS, CDR2 YFSETQ. The CDR3 contains 15 residues. Unmatched junction bases numbered 4, after V lost 1 base and J lost 2 bases. CDR3 residues: CASSLTSGFPYEQYF. CDR3 in DNA: TGCGCCAGCAGCTTGACTAGCGGGTTTCCCTACGAGCAGTACTTC.

The chain employs TRBV11-3 and TRBJ2-4, with 7 bases identical to TRBD2. Trimming at V came to 1 base and at J to 8 bases, leaving 2 bases not matched to a gene. This CDR3 has 13 amino acids. Germline loops: CDR1 SGHNT, CDR2 YENEEA. The CDR3 region is CASSLGAGDIQYF. Here the CDR3 DNA reads TGTGCCAGCAGCTTAGGGGCGGGGGACATTCAGTACTTC.

The chain carries TRBV6-1 and TRBJ1-5; D not certain. The CDR3 extends over 14 amino acids. CDR1 and CDR2 (germline): MNHNS, SASEGT. The V and J ends lost 4 bases and 0 bases respectively, with 7 bases between them. The CDR3 DNA reads as TGTGCCAGCAGTGCCCAAGATAGCAATCAGCCCCAGCATTTT. Its translation: CASSAQDSNQPQHF.

V and J are TRBV6-1 and TRBJ2-2; D gene unclear. The CDR3 covers 13 residues. The V end was cut by 3 bases, the J end by 7 bases, with 9 bases between. The germline gives CDR1 MNHNS, CDR2 SASEGT. CDR3 sequence: CASSEMVGGELFF. The CDR3, as DNA: TGTGCCAGCAGTGAGATGGTGGGCGGGGAGCTGTTTTTT.

There are a few counts of this clonotype. The J gene is TRBJ1-1, the V gene TRBV7-6; no definite D call. CDR1 and CDR2 (germline): SGHVS, FNYEAQ. The V end was cut by 3 bases, the J end by 4 bases, with 9 bases between. This CDR3 is built from 13 residues. In nucleotides, the CDR3 is TGTGCCAGCAGCTTTGGGGAGGCCACTGAAGCTTTCTTT. The encoded protein is CASSFGEATEAFF. The complete variable domain, with remaining parts taken from reference TRBV7-6 and TRBJ1-1, reads GAGVSQSPRYKVTKRGQDVALRCDPISGHVSLYWYRQALGQGPEFLTYFNYEAQQDKSGLPNDRFSAERPEGSISTLTIQRTEQRDSAMYRCASSFGEATEAFFGQGTRLTVV.

A few counts support this clonotype. The rearrangement joins TRBV5-6 to TRBJ2-7; weak D call: TRBD1 (6 bases). CDR1 is SGHDT, CDR2 YYEEEE, per germline. The CDR3 length is 14 residues. V was trimmed by 3 bases and J by 2 bases, leaving 12 bases between them. CDR3 in amino acids: CASSSRGWAYEQYF. The CDR3 region has the DNA TGTGCCAGCAGCTCCAGGGGATGGGCCTACGAGCAGTACTTC. The whole variable domain, remainder taken from reference TRBV5-6 and TRBJ2-7, is DAGVTQSPTHLIKTRGQQVTLRCSPKSGHDTVSWYQQALGQGPQFIFQYYEEEERQRGNFPDRFSGHQFPNYSSELNVNALLLGDSALYLCASSSRGWAYEQYFGPGTRLTVT.

V gene TRBV7-6 combines with J gene TRBJ2-5; D not resolved. Germline CDR1 SGHVS, CDR2 FNYEAQ. CDR3 size: 12 residues. Trimming took 4 bases from V and 7 from J, leaving 10 bases between them. CDR3 DNA: TGTGCCAGCAGCTCACATCATGGGACCCAGTACTTC. This sequence encodes CASSSHHGTQYF.

This chain uses TRBV5-1 with TRBJ2-5; D possibly corresponds to TRBD1 (6 bases). The germline CDR1 and CDR2 sequences are SGHRS and YFSETQ. Between the trimmed V and J ends, which lost 6 bases and 4 bases, there was a span of 13 bases. The CDR3 loop spans 13 amino acids. CDR3 sequence: CASTQSRGETQYF. For the CDR3, the DNA is TGCGCCAGCACGCAGAGCAGGGGAGAGACCCAGTACTTC. The whole variable domain, remainder taken from reference TRBV5-1 and TRBJ2-5, is KAGVTQTPRYLIKTRGQQVTLSCSPISGHRSVSWYQQTPGQGLQFLFEYFSETQRNKGNFPGRFSGRQFSNSRSEMNVSTLELGDSALYLCASTQSRGETQYFGPGTRLLVL.

This clonotype was found a few times. The genes are TRBV4-1 and TRBJ2-7; TRBD2 matches at 9 bases. Germline V lookup: CDR1 MGHRA, CDR2 YSYEKL. V was clipped by 1 base and J by 3 bases; unmatched bases: 1. The CDR3 spans 14 residues. The CDR3 DNA reads TGCGCCAGCAGCCAAGGCGGGGGGGTCTACGAGCAGTACTTC. It encodes CASSQGGGVYEQYF.

V and J are TRBV7-6 and TRBJ2-3; possibly TRBD2 for D (6 bases). Trimming took 0 bases from V and 0 from J, leaving 10 bases between them. Per the germline V gene, CDR1 is SGHVS and CDR2 is FNYEAQ. The CDR3 totals 16 residues. The CDR3 nucleotides read TGTGCCAGCAGCTTAGCCAGACTAGTCAGCACAGATACGCAGTATTTT. Protein sequence: CASSLARLVSTDTQYF.

The chain recombines TRBV7-2 with TRBJ1-5; 7 bases fit TRBD1. Germline V gene sequence: CDR1 SGHTA, CDR2 FQGNSA. J was trimmed by 0 bases and V by 5 bases; bases with no gene match: 4. The CDR3 loop spans 15 amino acids. The CDR3 region is CASSDRVYSNQPQHF. The CDR3 region has the DNA TGTGCCAGCAGCGACAGGGTATATAGCAATCAGCCCCAGCATTTT.

The V gene is TRBV5-1, the J gene TRBJ2-1, with TRBD2 matching over 13 bases. V lost 3 bases and J lost 6; bases outside the gene matches: 3. The CDR3 totals 15 residues. Germline-derived CDR1 and CDR2 are SGHRS and YFSETQ. CDR3 protein: CASSSGLAGTNEQFF. The CDR3 nucleotides read TGCGCCAGCAGCTCGGGACTAGCGGGAACCAATGAGCAGTTCTTC.

This clonotype turned up a few times. V gene TRBV30 combines with J gene TRBJ2-5, with TRBD1 identical over 9 bases. The junction had 9 bases not matched to a gene; V was cut back by 2 bases and J by 5 bases. Germline V CDR1 and CDR2: GTSNPN, SVGIG (reference sequence). The CDR3 consists of 15 residues. CDR3 DNA: TGTGCCTGGAGTTCCGACAGGGGGTTTGAGGAGACCCAGTACTTC. Amino acid sequence: CAWSSDRGFEETQYF. Filled out from reference TRBV30 and TRBJ2-5, the complete variable domain reads SQTIHQWPATLVQPVGSPLSLECTVEGTSNPNLYWYRQAAGRGLQLLFYSVGIGQISSEVPQNLSASRPQDRQFILSSKKLLLSDSGFYLCAWSSDRGFEETQYFGPGTRLLVL.

The rearrangement links TRBV30 to TRBJ2-2, with D uncertain. This CDR3 has 15 residues. The germline CDR1 and CDR2 sequences are GTSNPN and SVGIG (reference sequence). V was pared by 0 bases and J by 6 bases, with 14 bases between. CDR3 sequence (DNA): TGTGCCTGGAGTGTACTAAGGTCGAGCGCCGGGGAGCTGTTTTTT. Amino acid sequence: CAWSVLRSSAGELFF.

This clonotype was picked up a small number of times. The genes are TRBV5-4 and TRBJ2-3; 7 bases align to TRBD2. This CDR3 comprises 16 residues. Looked up from germline, CDR1 is SGHNT and CDR2 is YYREEE (reference sequence). The ends lost 4 bases at V and 0 bases at J; junction bases unmatched: 8. The CDR3, as DNA: TGTGCCAGCAGCCCCGAAGGACTAGAGAGCACAGATACGCAGTATTTT. As protein: CASSPEGLESTDTQYF.

In its sample, this clonotype was seen a few times. The chain carries TRBV7-3 and TRBJ1-1; no definite D call. Germline V gene lookup returns CDR1 SGHTA and CDR2 FQGTGA. The CDR3 length is 15 residues. V was cut by 5 bases and J by 1 base, with 14 bases left in between. The CDR3 nucleotides read TGTGCCAGCAGCCCGGATCCGTCTGGGAACACTGAAGCTTTCTTT. This codes for CASSPDPSGNTEAFF. Using reference TRBV7-3 and TRBJ1-1 for the parts outside the CDR3, the full variable domain is GAGVSQTPSNKVTEKGKYVELRCDPISGHTALYWYRQSLGQGPEFLIYFQGTGAADDSGLPNDRFFAVRPEGSVSTLKIQRTERGDSAVYLCASSPDPSGNTEAFFGQGTRLTVV.

The chain carries TRBV4-3 and TRBJ2-7; D is unresolved. The CDR3 is 14 residues long. V lost 0 bases and J 3 bases, leaving 9 bases between the germline ends. The germline gives CDR1 LGHNA, CDR2 YSLEER. CDR3 DNA sequence: TGCGCCAGCAGCCAAGATCAGTTGGTCTACGAGCAGTACTTC. Its translation: CASSQDQLVYEQYF.

The chain joins TRBV4-3 to TRBJ2-7; a weak D match, TRBD2 (6 bases). V lost 6 bases to trimming and J lost 3 bases, with 21 bases between them. This CDR3 spans 16 amino acids. CDR1 LGHNA and CDR2 YSLEER come from the germline V gene. CDR3 sequence: CASRPGVASANYEQYF. The CDR3 coding sequence is TGCGCCAGCAGACCGGGTGTGGCTAGCGCTAACTACGAGCAGTACTTC.

The sample holds a few counts of this clonotype. The chain is built from TRBV3-1 and TRBJ2-7; possibly TRBD2 for D (6 bases). The CDR3 runs 15 residues. The germline V gene has CDR1 LGHDT and CDR2 YNNKEL (reference sequence). V dropped 1 base and J dropped 4 bases, with 14 bases sitting between them. CDR3 bases: TGTGCCAGCAGCCAAGGAGCGGTAGGAGGGTACGAGCAGTACTTC. Encoded protein: CASSQGAVGGYEQYF.

The table lists this clonotype with a few counts. The chain is built from TRBV2 and TRBJ2-5, with TRBD2 matching over 10 bases. The germline V gene has CDR1 SNHLY and CDR2 FYNNEI. The trim removed 6 bases at V and 2 bases at J, leaving 6 bases unmatched. The CDR3 contains 15 residues. The CDR3 nucleotides read TGTGCCAGCAGCCCGACTAGCGGGTTGCAAGAGACCCAGTACTTC. Its protein product is CASSPTSGLQETQYF.

This clonotype was seen a handful of times. V gene TRBV7-9 combines with J gene TRBJ2-5, with D tentatively TRBD2 (5 bases). CDR3 length: 14 amino acids. Germline values: CDR1 SEHNR, CDR2 FQNEAQ (reference sequence). V lost 5 bases and J lost 3, with 13 bases in between. CDR3 protein: CASSPARGEETQYF. For the CDR3, the DNA is TGTGCCAGCAGCCCAGCCCGGGGAGAAGAGACCCAGTACTTC.

This chain links TRBV5-1 with TRBJ2-4; D might be TRBD2 (5 bases). The CDR3 totals 14 residues. The V gene's germline CDR1 is SGHRS and CDR2 YFSETQ. V dropped 4 bases and J dropped 0 bases, with 8 bases sitting between them. The chain's CDR3 is CASSPGEAKNIQYF. The CDR3 bases are TGCGCCAGCAGCCCCGGGGAAGCCAAAAACATTCAGTACTTC.

The V gene is TRBV5-6, the J gene TRBJ1-2, with TRBD1 as a possible D gene (5 bases). V was trimmed by 0 bases and J by 4 bases, leaving 13 bases between them. The CDR3 extends over 15 amino acids. Germline V lookup: CDR1 SGHDT, CDR2 YYEEEE. The CDR3 coding sequence is TGTGCCAGCAGCTTGGAGGGGTTTGGGGGCTATGGCTACACCTTC. It is translated as CASSLEGFGGYGYTF.

This rearrangement joins TRBV6-2 or TRBV6-3 to TRBJ2-1, with TRBD1 matching over 8 bases. Trimming removed 6 bases from V and 4 bases from J; junction bases left unmatched: 8. Germline CDR1 and CDR2: MNHEY and SVGEGT. This CDR3 is built from 15 residues. The CDR3 sequence is CASRGAGGLYNEQFF. Here the CDR3 DNA reads TGTGCCAGCAGAGGAGCAGGGGGCTTATACAATGAGCAGTTCTTC.

This chain connects TRBV7-2 to TRBJ1-2; 12 bases match TRBD1. The CDR3 runs 15 residues. The ends lost 4 bases at V and 3 bases at J; junction bases unmatched: 3. CDR1 and CDR2 (germline): SGHTA, FQGNSA. CDR3 residues: CASSSGTGGYYGYTF. In nucleotides, the CDR3 is TGTGCCAGCAGCTCTGGGACAGGGGGCTACTATGGCTACACCTTC.

Only one count was recorded for this clonotype. This chain links TRBV11-3 with TRBJ2-1, with D possibly matching TRBD2 (6 bases). Deletions cut 1 base from V and 7 bases from J, with 14 bases between. The germline V gene has CDR1 SGHNT and CDR2 YENEEA. CDR3 size: 15 residues. The CDR3 region is CASSLGRDWPNEQFF. The CDR3 nucleotides are TGTGCCAGCAGCTTAGGCCGGGACTGGCCAAATGAGCAGTTCTTC.

This chain connects TRBV4-1 to TRBJ1-2; possibly TRBD1 for D (6 bases). Germline CDR1 and CDR2: MGHRA and YSYEKL. The CDR3 is 16 residues long. The V end lost 3 bases, the J end lost 3 bases, and 17 bases lay between the germline ends. The CDR3 DNA is TGCGCCAGCAGCCAGCCCCCGACAGGATTCGACTATGGCTACACCTTC. Translated: CASSQPPTGFDYGYTF.